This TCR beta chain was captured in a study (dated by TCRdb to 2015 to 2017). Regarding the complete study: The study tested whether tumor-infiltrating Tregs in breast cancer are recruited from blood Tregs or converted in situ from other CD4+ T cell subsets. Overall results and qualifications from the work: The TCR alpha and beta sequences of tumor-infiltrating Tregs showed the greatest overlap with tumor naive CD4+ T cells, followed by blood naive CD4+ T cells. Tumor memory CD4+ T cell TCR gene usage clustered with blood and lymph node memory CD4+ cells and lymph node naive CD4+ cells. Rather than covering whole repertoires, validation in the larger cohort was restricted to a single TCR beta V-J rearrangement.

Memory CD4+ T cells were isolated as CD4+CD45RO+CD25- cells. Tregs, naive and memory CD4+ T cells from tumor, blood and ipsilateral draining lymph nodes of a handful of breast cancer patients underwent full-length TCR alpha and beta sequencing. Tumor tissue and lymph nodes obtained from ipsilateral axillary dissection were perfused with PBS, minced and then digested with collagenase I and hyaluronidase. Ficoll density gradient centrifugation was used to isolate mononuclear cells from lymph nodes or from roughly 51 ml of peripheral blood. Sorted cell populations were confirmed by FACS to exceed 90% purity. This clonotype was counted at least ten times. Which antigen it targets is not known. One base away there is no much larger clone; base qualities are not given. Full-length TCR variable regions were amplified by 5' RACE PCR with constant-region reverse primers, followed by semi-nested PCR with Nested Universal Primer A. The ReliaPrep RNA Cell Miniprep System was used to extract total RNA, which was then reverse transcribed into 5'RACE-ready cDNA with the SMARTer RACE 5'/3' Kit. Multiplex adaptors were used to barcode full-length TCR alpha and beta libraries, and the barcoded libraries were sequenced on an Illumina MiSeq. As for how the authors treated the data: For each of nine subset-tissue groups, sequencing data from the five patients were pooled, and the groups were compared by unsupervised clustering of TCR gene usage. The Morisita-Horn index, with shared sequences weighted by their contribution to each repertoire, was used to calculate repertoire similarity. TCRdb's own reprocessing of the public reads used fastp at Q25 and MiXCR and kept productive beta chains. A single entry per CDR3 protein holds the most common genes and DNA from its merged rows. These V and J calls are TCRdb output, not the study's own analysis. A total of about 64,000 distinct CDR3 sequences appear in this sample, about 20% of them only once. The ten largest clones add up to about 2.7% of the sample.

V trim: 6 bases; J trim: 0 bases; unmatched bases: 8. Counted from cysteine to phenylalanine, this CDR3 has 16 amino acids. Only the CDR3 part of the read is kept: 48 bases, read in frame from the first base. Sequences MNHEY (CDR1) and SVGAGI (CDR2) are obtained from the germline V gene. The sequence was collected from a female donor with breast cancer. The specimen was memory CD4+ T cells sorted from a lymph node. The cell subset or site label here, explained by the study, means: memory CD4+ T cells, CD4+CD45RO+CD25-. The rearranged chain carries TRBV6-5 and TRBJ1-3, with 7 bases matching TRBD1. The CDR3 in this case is CASSLHSGGSGNTIYF. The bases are TGTGCCAGCAGCCTCCACTCAGGGGGCTCTGGAAACACCATATATTTT.